What follows are 18 T cell receptor beta chains derived from one specimen sequenced in a study of OX40 agonist ivuxolimab in advanced cancers. Assay used: immunoSEQ multiplex PCR; TCRdb lists only in-frame clones, some missing. Here the sample spans some 80,000 clones, over 75% being singletons. Sequencing was performed on CD4+ or CD8+ T cells sorted from blood, taken in a trial of the OX40 agonist ivuxolimab. The source is an adult with an advanced solid tumor such as melanoma, head and neck, liver or kidney cancer.

This clone has more than one count but fewer than ten. The V call is TRBV4-2, the J call TRBJ2-7; D is possibly TRBD1 (5 bases). Germline CDR1 LGHNA, CDR2 YNFKEQ. The V gene lost 1 base and the J gene lost 2 bases, with 18 bases spanning the gap. There are 17 residues in the CDR3. The CDR3 sequence is CASSQVLSLQGTYEQYF. For the CDR3, the DNA is TGTGCCAGCAGCCAAGTACTTTCGTTGCAGGGCACCTACGAGCAGTACTTC.

The J gene is TRBJ1-1, the V gene TRBV19; 7 bases match TRBD1. The CDR3 covers 14 residues. CDR1 and CDR2 from the germline V gene are LNHDA and SQIVND (reference sequence). V lost 6 bases, J lost 1 base, and 5 bases stayed unmatched. CDR3 nucleotides: TGTGCCAGTAGCTCGACAGGGTCGAACACTGAAGCTTTCTTT. Translating it yields CASSSTGSNTEAFF. Filled out from reference TRBV19 and TRBJ1-1, the complete variable domain reads DGGITQSPKYLFRKEGQNVTLSCEQNLNHDAMYWYRQDPGQGLRLIYYSQIVNDFQKGDIAEGYSVSREKKESFPLTVTSAQKNPTAFYLCASSSTGSNTEAFFGQGTRLTVV.

J is TRBJ1-2 and V is TRBV27, with a weak D call TRBD1 (5 bases). The CDR3 is 16 amino acids. Germline V gene data show CDR1 as MNHEY and CDR2 as SMNVEV (reference sequence). V shed 5 bases and J shed 6 bases, with 22 bases lying between them. Written as DNA, the CDR3 is TGTGCCAGCAGTAGAGACAGAGACTCGCGGGGGAATGGCTACACCTTC. Its translation: CASSRDRDSRGNGYTF.

The chain combines TRBV9 with TRBJ2-3; 7 bases line up with TRBD2. The CDR3 length is 15 residues. Germline loops: CDR1 SGDLS, CDR2 YYNGEE. V lost 4 bases to trimming and J lost 2 bases; unmatched junction nucleotides: 7. This chain's CDR3 is CASSWGGGNTDTQYF. For the CDR3, the DNA is TGTGCCAGCAGCTGGGGCGGGGGTAACACAGATACGCAGTATTTT. The entire variable domain, with the rest obtained from reference TRBV9 and TRBJ2-3, is as follows: DSGVTQTPKHLITATGQRVTLRCSPRSGDLSVYWYQQSLDQGLQFLIQYYNGEERAKGNILERFSAQQFPDLHSELNLSSLELGDSALYFCASSWGGGNTDTQYFGPGTRLTVL.

The V call is TRBV6-5, the J call TRBJ1-6, with D maybe TRBD1 (6 bases). Between the trimmed V and J ends, which lost 2 bases and 7 bases, there was a span of 12 bases. The CDR3 consists of 15 residues. Germline assignment: CDR1 MNHEY and CDR2 SVGAGI. Here the CDR3 DNA reads TGTGCCAGCAGTTACGATGCAGGGGTCAATTCACCCCTCCACTTT. Its translation is CASSYDAGVNSPLHF.

As concerns this clone: No conserved phenylalanine or tryptophan is present at the end of the CDR3, so a read error is the likely explanation. The DNA is omitted, as the CDR3 cannot be located on it reliably, and the CDR3 follows TCRdb's listing. The chain has TRBV7-2 and TRBJ2-6; the table's D call TRBD1 went unverified against the DNA. The CDR3 contains 11 residues when both ends are counted. Germline V gives CDR1 SGHTA, CDR2 FQGNSA. The CDR3 sequence is CASSLAGTRAP.

The CDR3 is CASSRGQNTGELFF. The CDR3, as DNA: TGTGCCAGCAGCCGTGGACAGAACACCGGGGAGCTGTTTTTT. The chain employs TRBV9 and TRBJ2-2; D may be TRBD1 (5 bases). The ends were cut back, 4 bases at V and 1 base at J, with 8 bases in the middle. The germline V gene encodes CDR1 SGDLS and CDR2 YYNGEE. This CDR3 spans 14 amino acids.

This clone was observed a single time. The chain links TRBV7-2 to TRBJ2-5, with 7 bases lining up with TRBD2. From germline, CDR1 is SGHTA and CDR2 FQGNSA. CDR3 length equals 16 residues. V was pared by 4 bases and J by 7 bases, with 15 bases of the junction left unmatched. DNA of the CDR3: TGTGCCAGCAGCTCGACCGCGGAGCGGGGCAAAAGGACCCAGTACTTC. Translating gives CASSSTAERGKRTQYF.

The gene calls are TRBV7-8 and TRBJ1-5, with 8 bases that match TRBD1. Per germline, CDR1 SGHVS and CDR2 FQNEAQ. CDR3 size: 16 residues. V lost 4 bases to trimming and J lost 0 bases; unmatched junction nucleotides: 5. CDR3 protein: CASSSQGASSNQPQHF. As DNA, the CDR3 is TGTGCCAGCAGCTCCCAGGGGGCCTCTAGCAATCAGCCCCAGCATTTT. Filled out from reference TRBV7-8 and TRBJ1-5, the complete variable domain reads GAGVSQSPRYKVAKRGQDVALRCDPISGHVSLFWYQQALGQGPEFLTYFQNEAQLDKSGLPSDRFFAERPEGSVSTLKIQRTQQEDSAVYLCASSSQGASSNQPQHFGDGTRLSIL.

The V gene is TRBV7-9, the J gene TRBJ2-7; a possible D gene is TRBD1 (5 bases). This CDR3 is built from 14 residues. The V and J ends lost 2 bases and 1 base respectively, with 9 bases between them. The germline V gene has CDR1 SEHNR and CDR2 FQNEAQ (reference sequence). CDR3 sequence: CASSLRQTSYEQYF. The CDR3 coding sequence is TGTGCCAGCAGCTTACGACAGACGTCCTACGAGCAGTACTTC.

The chain uses TRBV5-3 and TRBJ2-1; D is possibly TRBD2 (6 bases). TRBV5-3 is reported as an ORF; its role is uncertain. Trimming removed 3 bases from V and 13 bases from J, with 14 bases in between. The CDR3 runs to 12 residues. CDR3 sequence: CARSSPGLPQFF. CDR3 coding DNA: TGTGCCAGAAGCTCCCCGGGACTTCCCCAGTTCTTC.

V usage is TRBV2 and J usage is TRBJ1-1; D gene unclear. Germline-derived CDR1 and CDR2 are SNHLY and FYNNEI. This CDR3 region has 11 residues. V lost 5 bases and J 3 bases, leaving 4 bases between the germline ends. CDR3 sequence reads: CASSFHTEAFF. CDR3 nucleotides: TGTGCCAGCAGTTTCCACACTGAAGCTTTCTTT.

The chain recombines TRBV4-1 with TRBJ1-6, with TRBD1 matching over 8 bases. Germline CDR1 MGHRA, CDR2 YSYEKL. This CDR3 region has 19 residues. The V and J ends lost 1 base and 10 bases, in that order; junction bases with no gene match: 18. The CDR3 here is CASSQGASQGARGGSPLHF. DNA of the CDR3: TGCGCCAGCAGCCAAGGAGCTTCGCAGGGGGCAAGAGGGGGATCACCCCTCCACTTT.

The chain couples TRBV19 to TRBJ2-3, with TRBD2 identical over 9 bases. The V gene's germline CDR1 is LNHDA and CDR2 SQIVND (reference sequence). J lost 5 bases, V lost 5 bases, and 5 bases had no gene match. The CDR3 covers 14 residues. CDR3 in DNA: TGTGCCAGTAGTGAGCGGGGGGTTATAGATACGCAGTATTTT. Translation: CASSERGVIDTQYF.

This chain uses TRBV30 with TRBJ2-1; tentatively, D is TRBD2 (5 bases). The V gene's germline CDR1 is GTSNPN and CDR2 SVGIG (reference sequence). This CDR3 has 12 amino acids. V lost 4 bases to trimming and J lost 10 bases, with 14 bases between them. The CDR3 loop reads CAWTRGSPEQFF. CDR3 nucleotides: TGTGCCTGGACTCGGGGATCGCCGGAGCAGTTCTTC.

This rearrangement joins TRBV5-1 to TRBJ2-2, with 10 nucleotides matching TRBD2. V gave up 4 bases and J gave up 6 bases; unmatched junction bases: 6. The germline V gene encodes CDR1 SGHRS and CDR2 YFSETQ. The CDR3 extends over 15 amino acids. CDR3 coding DNA: TGCGCCAGCAGCCGCACTAGCGGGGTTGCCGGGGAGCTGTTTTTT. The encoded protein is CASSRTSGVAGELFF.

This sequence joins TRBV7-7 and TRBJ2-1; 7 nucleotides agree with TRBD2. Germline-derived CDR1 and CDR2 are SSHAT and FNYEAQ (reference sequence). This CDR3 comprises 14 residues. After removal of 5 bases from V and 7 bases from J, the junction contained 8 bases not matched to a gene. This CDR3 is CASSPTRRGNEQFF. CDR3 in DNA: TGTGCCAGCAGCCCAACCAGGCGGGGGAATGAGCAGTTCTTC.

Of note for this clone: Within the sample, other DNA sequences also encode this same CDR3. The chain links TRBV7-3 to TRBJ2-3, with D possibly matching TRBD2 (6 bases). CDR1 is SGHTA and CDR2 is FQGTGA in the germline V gene. V lost 3 bases and J 3 bases, leaving 7 bases between the germline ends. The CDR3 runs to 13 residues. The CDR3 nucleotides are TGTGCCAGCAGCTTCCGGGGGACAGATACGCAGTATTTT. It is translated as CASSFRGTDTQYF.